Reported below is one T cell receptor beta chain. Its antigen is unidentified. This entry belongs to a study of OX40 agonist ivuxolimab in advanced cancers. Study context: Age averaged approximately 60 years (range roughly 20 to 90), and less than 85% were male. Of the participants, 40% had some prior anti-PD-1, anti-PD-L1 or anti-CTLA-4 therapy, which was allowed.

V shed 4 bases and J 0 bases; nucleotides not matched to a gene: 4. Germline V CDR1 and CDR2: GTSNPN, SVGIG (reference sequence). The CDR3 is 15 residues long. The method was immunoSEQ multiplex PCR; TCRdb's version includes in-frame clones alone and lacks a portion of them. The table records around 30,000 clones, about 74% of them present only once. Notes on the study in general: Partial responders at 0.1-3.0 mg/kg showed near-lowest clonal expansion.

The V and J genes are TRBV30 and TRBJ2-1, with TRBD2 matching 9 bases. Specimen: CD4+ or CD8+ T cells sorted from blood, collected in a trial of the OX40 agonist ivuxolimab. The TCR sequence derives from an adult with an advanced solid tumor such as melanoma, head and neck, liver or kidney cancer. The CDR3 nucleotides read TGTGCCTGGACTCGGACTAGCGACTCCTACAATGAGCAGTTCTTC. Its translation is CAWTRTSDSYNEQFF.